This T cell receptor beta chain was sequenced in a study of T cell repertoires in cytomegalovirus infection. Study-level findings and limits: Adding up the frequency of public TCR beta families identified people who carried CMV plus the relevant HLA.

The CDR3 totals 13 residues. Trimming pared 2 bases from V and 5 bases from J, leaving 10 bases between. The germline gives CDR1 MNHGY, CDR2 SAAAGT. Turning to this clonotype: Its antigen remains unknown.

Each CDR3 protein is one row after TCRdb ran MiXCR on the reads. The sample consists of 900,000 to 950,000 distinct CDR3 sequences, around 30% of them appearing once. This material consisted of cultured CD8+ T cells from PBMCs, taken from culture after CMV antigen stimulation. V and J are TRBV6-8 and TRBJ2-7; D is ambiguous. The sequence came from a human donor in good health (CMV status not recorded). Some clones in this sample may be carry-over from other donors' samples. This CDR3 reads CASSYTNNHEQYF. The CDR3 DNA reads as TGTGCCAGCAGTTACACAAACAACCACGAGCAGTACTTC.